The 12 T cell receptor beta chains reported below all come from one sample, sequenced in a study of blood T cells in healthy people across ages. Using a J-beta primer mix together with a sample-barcoded 5' primer, a second PCR was run for about 6 to 12 cycles. TCRdb reprocessed the 5' RACE reads via MiXCR and lists one record per CDR3 protein. This table holds about 640,000 distinct CDR3 sequences, 58% found once. The sample taken for sequencing was blood. These receptors originate from a man in his sixties in good health.

This clonotype has a handful of counts. The rearrangement links TRBV7-9 to TRBJ2-1; TRBD2 agrees at 9 bases. From germline, CDR1 is SEHNR and CDR2 FQNEAQ (reference sequence). There are 15 residues in the CDR3. V dropped 6 bases and J dropped 5; count of bases not matched to a gene: 8. The CDR3 region is CASSKAGGLNNEQFF. DNA for the CDR3: TGTGCCAGCAGTAAAGCGGGGGGCCTTAACAATGAGCAGTTCTTC.

J is TRBJ2-5 and V is TRBV9; D not resolved. Germline V lookup: CDR1 SGDLS, CDR2 YYNGEE. Trimming removed 0 bases from V and 0 bases from J, with 6 bases in between. The CDR3 is made up of 14 amino acids. CDR3 bases: TGTGCCAGCAGCGTAGGGCCCAACCAAGAGACCCAGTACTTC. This gives the protein CASSVGPNQETQYF.

A remark on this clonotype: One junction end does not reproduce the germline sequence, and a read error may be involved. The V and J genes are TRBV10-3 and TRBJ2-5, with D perhaps matching TRBD2 (6 bases). Germline-derived CDR1 and CDR2 are ENHRY and SYGVKD. The CDR3 runs 13 residues. The CDR3 here is CAVNGGPQGTQYF. The CDR3 DNA is TGTGCCGTCAACGGGGGTCCTCAAGGGACCCAGTACTTC.

This clonotype has a single count. This chain uses TRBV12-3 or TRBV12-4 with TRBJ1-1, with TRBD1 as a possible D gene (6 bases). Trimming cost V 8 bases and J 5 bases, with 12 bases left between them. This CDR3 contains 12 residues. The chain's CDR3 is CASEGVGTEAFF. DNA for the CDR3: TGTGCCAGCGAGGGGGTCGGGACTGAAGCTTTCTTT.

A note on this clonotype: A much larger clone sits a single nucleotide away, making a read error possible. The CDR3 is CAGSLGLARDTQYF. The CDR3 coding sequence is TGTGCCGGCAGCTTAGGGTTAGCTCGAGATACGCAGTATTTT. The rearrangement uses TRBV7-2 and TRBJ2-3, with D unclear. Germline V gene data show CDR1 as SGHTA and CDR2 as FQGNSA. The CDR3 has 14 residues.

The rearrangement uses TRBV6-1 and TRBJ2-7; 11 positions match TRBD1. J gave up 6 bases and V 8 bases, and 6 bases lay outside the gene matches. This CDR3 comprises 13 residues. The germline V gene has CDR1 MNHNS and CDR2 SASEGT. The CDR3 sequence is CASLPGQGVEQYF. CDR3 bases: TGTGCCAGCCTACCGGGACAGGGGGTCGAGCAGTACTTC.

This clonotype was recorded a few times. The chain carries TRBV20-1 and TRBJ2-5; 10 bases line up with TRBD1. V was pared by 6 bases and J by 5 bases, with 6 bases of the junction left unmatched. This CDR3 is 13 amino acids long. From germline, CDR1 is DFQATT and CDR2 SNEGSKA (reference sequence). The CDR3 DNA sequence: TGCAGTGCCAACGACAGGGGGCGGGAGACCCAGTACTTC. This sequence encodes CSANDRGRETQYF.

This sequence joins TRBV15 and TRBJ2-3, with D unclear. The germline gives CDR1 LNHNV, CDR2 YYDKDF (reference sequence). The CDR3 is 14 residues long. V lost 5 bases to trimming and J lost 1 base, with 10 bases between them. CDR3 amino acids: CATSVGLGTDTQYF. DNA for the CDR3: TGTGCCACCAGCGTTGGTCTGGGCACAGATACGCAGTATTTT.

The chain employs TRBV29-1 and TRBJ2-5, with TRBD1 matching 10 bases. The germline CDR1 and CDR2 sequences are SQVTM and ANQGSEA. The CDR3 is made up of 14 amino acids. Germline trimming cut 1 base from V and 5 bases from J; bases unmatched to any gene: 4. As DNA, the CDR3 is TGCAGCGTTGAAGCGGGACAGGGGTTGGAGACCCAGTACTTC. Protein sequence: CSVEAGQGLETQYF.

The V and J genes are TRBV4-3 and TRBJ2-7, with D perhaps assigned TRBD1 or TRBD2 (5 bases each). Trimming took 3 bases from V and 6 from J, leaving 24 bases between them. The CDR3 has 17 amino acids. Per germline, CDR1 LGHNA and CDR2 YSLEER. The CDR3 loop is CASSQAGLRTERGEQYF. The CDR3 region has the DNA TGCGCCAGCAGCCAGGCAGGGTTGCGGACCGAACGGGGCGAGCAGTACTTC.

This chain joins TRBV6-6 and TRBJ1-2; 7 bases are a match to TRBD1. The germline V gene encodes CDR1 MNHNY and CDR2 SVGAGI (reference sequence). The CDR3 spans 15 residues. V shed 6 bases, J shed 8 bases, and the junction held 15 bases outside the gene matches. CDR3 residues: CASSLNPGGPRGYTF. CDR3 nucleotide sequence: TGTGCCAGCAGCCTAAACCCAGGGGGACCGAGGGGCTACACCTTC.

The chain is built from TRBV9 and TRBJ2-4, with 9 bases identical to TRBD2. The better agreement between TRBJ2-5 and the DNA end casts doubt on the J call. Germline V gene sequence: CDR1 SGDLS, CDR2 YYNGEE. This CDR3 contains 20 residues. The CDR3 DNA reads as TGTGCCAGCAGCGTAAGGCCCCTGGAGTGGCCTAGCGGGACCCAAGAGACCCAGTACTTC. This gives the protein CASSVRPLEWPSGTQETQYF.